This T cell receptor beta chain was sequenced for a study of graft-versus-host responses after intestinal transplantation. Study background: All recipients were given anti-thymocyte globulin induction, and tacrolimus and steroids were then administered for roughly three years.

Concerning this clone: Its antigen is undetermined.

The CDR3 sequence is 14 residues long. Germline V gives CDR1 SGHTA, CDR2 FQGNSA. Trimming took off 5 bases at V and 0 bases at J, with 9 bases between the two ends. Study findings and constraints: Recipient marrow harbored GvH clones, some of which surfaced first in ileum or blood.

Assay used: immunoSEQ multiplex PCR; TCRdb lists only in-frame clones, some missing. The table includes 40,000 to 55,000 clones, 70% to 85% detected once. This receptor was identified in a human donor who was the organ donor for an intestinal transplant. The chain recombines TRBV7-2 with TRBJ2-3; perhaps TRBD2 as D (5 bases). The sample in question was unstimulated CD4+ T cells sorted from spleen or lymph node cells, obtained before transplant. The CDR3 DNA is TGTGCCAGCAGCCAGAGGACTAGCACAGATACGCAGTATTTT. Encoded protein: CASSQRTSTDTQYF.